The clone carrying this T cell receptor beta chain was seen a few times. Via MiXCR, TCRdb re-called the RT-PCR reads, giving one row per CDR3 protein. Of more than 550,000 distinct CDR3 sequences listed, 12% to 15% were seen once; the top ten hold 3.6%. There are 13 residues in the CDR3. Trimming cost V 5 bases and J 2 bases, with 12 bases left between them. Germline loops: CDR1 SQVTM, CDR2 ANQGSEA. The clonotype originates from a female donor in good health, serving as a healthy control. The sequencing sample was made of memory CD4+ T cells from blood. The chain links TRBV29-1 to TRBJ1-1; D is unclear. The CDR3 loop reads CSVMRELNTEAFF. In DNA, the CDR3 is TGCAGCGTTATGAGGGAACTAAACACTGAAGCTTTCTTT. The whole variable domain, filled in from reference TRBV29-1 and TRBJ1-1, reads SAVISQKPSRDICQRGTSLTIQCQVDSQVTMMFWYRQQPGQSLTLIATANQGSEATYESGFVIDKFPISRPNLTFSTLTVSNMSPEDSSIYLCSVMRELNTEAFFGQGTRLTVV.